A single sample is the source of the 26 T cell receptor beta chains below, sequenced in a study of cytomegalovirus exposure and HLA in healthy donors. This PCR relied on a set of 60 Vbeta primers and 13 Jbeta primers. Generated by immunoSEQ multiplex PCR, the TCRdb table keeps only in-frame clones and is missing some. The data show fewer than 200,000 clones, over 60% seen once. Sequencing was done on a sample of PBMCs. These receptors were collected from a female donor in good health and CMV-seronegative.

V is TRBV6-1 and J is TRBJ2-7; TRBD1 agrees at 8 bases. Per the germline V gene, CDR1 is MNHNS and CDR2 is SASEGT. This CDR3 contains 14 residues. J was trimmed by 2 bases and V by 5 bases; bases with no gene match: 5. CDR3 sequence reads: CASSTPGQAYEQYF. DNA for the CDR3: TGTGCCAGCAGTACTCCGGGACAGGCCTACGAGCAGTACTTC.

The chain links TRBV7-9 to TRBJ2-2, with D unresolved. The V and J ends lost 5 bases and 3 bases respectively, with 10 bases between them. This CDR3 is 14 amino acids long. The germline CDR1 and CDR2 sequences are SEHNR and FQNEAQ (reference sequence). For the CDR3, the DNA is TGTGCCAGCAGCCATAGATCCCACACCGGGGAGCTGTTTTTT. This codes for CASSHRSHTGELFF.

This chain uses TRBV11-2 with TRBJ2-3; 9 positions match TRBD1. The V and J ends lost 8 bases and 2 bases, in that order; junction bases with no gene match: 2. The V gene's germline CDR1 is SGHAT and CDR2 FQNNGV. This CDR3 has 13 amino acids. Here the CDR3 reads CASGTGHTDTQYF. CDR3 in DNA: TGTGCCAGCGGGACAGGGCACACAGATACGCAGTATTTT.

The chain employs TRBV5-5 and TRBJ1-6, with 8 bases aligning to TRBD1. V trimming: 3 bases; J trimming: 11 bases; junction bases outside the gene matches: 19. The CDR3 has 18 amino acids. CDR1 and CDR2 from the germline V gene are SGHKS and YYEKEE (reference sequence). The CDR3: CASSSEVPGQAELTPLHF. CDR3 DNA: TGTGCCAGCAGCTCCGAAGTCCCGGGACAGGCAGAATTGACACCCCTCCACTTT.

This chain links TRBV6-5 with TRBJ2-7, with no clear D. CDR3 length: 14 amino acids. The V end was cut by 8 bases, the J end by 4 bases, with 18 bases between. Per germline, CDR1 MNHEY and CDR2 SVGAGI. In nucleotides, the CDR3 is TGTGCCAGCCGCGGAGCCCTAGGCCCATACGAGCAGTACTTC. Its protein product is CASRGALGPYEQYF.

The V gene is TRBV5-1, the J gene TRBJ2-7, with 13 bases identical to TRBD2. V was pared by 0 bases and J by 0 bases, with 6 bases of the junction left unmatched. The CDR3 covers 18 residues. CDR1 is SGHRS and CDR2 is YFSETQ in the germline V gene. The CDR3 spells CASSLGPTSGGASYEQYF. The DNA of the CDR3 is TGCGCCAGCAGCTTGGGTCCCACTAGCGGGGGGGCCTCCTACGAGCAGTACTTC.

The CDR3 protein is CASSPPLLNTGELFF. Written as DNA, the CDR3 is TGTGCCAGCAGTCCGCCCCTACTGAACACCGGGGAGCTGTTTTTT. The gene calls are TRBV27 and TRBJ2-2, with D unresolved. The V end lost 5 bases, the J end lost 1 base, and 11 bases lay between the germline ends. This CDR3 is built from 15 residues. Germline CDR1 reads MNHEY; CDR2 reads SMNVEV (reference sequence).

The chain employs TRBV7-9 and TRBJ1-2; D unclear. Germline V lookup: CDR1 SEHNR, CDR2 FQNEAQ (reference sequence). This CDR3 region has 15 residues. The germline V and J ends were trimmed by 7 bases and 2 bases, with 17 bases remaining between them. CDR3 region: CASTKSGGGNYGYTF. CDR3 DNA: TGTGCCAGCACTAAATCGGGTGGAGGAAACTATGGCTACACCTTC.

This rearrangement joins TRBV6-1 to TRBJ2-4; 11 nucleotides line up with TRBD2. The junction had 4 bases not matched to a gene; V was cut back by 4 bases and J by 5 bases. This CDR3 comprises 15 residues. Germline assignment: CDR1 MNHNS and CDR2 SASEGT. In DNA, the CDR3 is TGTGCCAGCAGTGGGGGACTAGCGGTGGAAAACATTCAGTACTTC. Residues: CASSGGLAVENIQYF.

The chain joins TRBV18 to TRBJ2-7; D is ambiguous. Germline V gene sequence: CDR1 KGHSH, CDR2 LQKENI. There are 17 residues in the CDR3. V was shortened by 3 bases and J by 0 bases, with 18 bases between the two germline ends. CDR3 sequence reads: CASSPMGVGLTSYEQYF. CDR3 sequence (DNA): TGTGCCAGCTCACCTATGGGCGTGGGCTTAACCTCCTACGAGCAGTACTTC. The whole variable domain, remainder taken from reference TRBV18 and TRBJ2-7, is NAGVMQNPRHLVRRRGQEARLRCSPMKGHSHVYWYRQLPEEGLKFMVYLQKENIIDESGMPKERFSAEFPKEGPSILRIQQVVRGDSAAYFCASSPMGVGLTSYEQYFGPGTRLTVT.

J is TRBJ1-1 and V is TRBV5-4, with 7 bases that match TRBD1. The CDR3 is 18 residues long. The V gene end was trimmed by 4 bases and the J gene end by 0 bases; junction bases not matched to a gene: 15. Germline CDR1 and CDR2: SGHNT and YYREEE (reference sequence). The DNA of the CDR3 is TGTGCCAGCAGCCAAGAACAGACAGGGTTGGGGATGAACACTGAAGCTTTCTTT. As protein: CASSQEQTGLGMNTEAFF.

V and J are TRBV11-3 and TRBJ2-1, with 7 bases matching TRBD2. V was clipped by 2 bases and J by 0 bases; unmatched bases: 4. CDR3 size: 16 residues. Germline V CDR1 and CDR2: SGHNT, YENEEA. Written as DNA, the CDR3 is TGTGCCAGCAGCTTAACGGGAGGTATCTCCTACAATGAGCAGTTCTTC. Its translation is CASSLTGGISYNEQFF.

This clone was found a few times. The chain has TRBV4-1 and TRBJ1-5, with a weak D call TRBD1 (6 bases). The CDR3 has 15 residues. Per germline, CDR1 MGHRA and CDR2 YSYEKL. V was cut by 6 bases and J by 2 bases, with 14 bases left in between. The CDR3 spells CASRGGPGGNQPQHF. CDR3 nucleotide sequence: TGCGCCAGCAGGGGGGGGCCTGGCGGCAATCAGCCCCAGCATTTT.

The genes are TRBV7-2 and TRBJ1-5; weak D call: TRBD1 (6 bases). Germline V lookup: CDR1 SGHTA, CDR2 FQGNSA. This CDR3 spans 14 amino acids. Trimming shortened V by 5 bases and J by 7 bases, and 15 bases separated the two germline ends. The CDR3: CASSPSGGPQPQHF. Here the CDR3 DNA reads TGTGCCAGCAGCCCTAGCGGGGGGCCCCAGCCCCAGCATTTT.

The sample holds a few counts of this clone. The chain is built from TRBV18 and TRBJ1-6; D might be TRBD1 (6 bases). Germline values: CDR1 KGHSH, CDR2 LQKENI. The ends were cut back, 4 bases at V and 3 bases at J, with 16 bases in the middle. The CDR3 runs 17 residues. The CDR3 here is CASSRLQGLGYNSPLHF. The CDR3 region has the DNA TGTGCCAGCTCACGGCTACAGGGATTGGGCTATAATTCACCCCTCCACTTT.

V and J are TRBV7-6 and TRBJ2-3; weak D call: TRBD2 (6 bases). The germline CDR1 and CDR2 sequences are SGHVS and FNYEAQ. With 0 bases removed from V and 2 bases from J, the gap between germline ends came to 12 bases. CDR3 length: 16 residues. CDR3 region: CASSLARGRTTDTQYF. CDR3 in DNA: TGTGCCAGCAGCTTAGCACGGGGGAGGACCACAGATACGCAGTATTTT. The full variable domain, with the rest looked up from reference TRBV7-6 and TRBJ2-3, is GAGVSQSPRYKVTKRGQDVALRCDPISGHVSLYWYRQALGQGPEFLTYFNYEAQQDKSGLPNDRFSAERPEGSISTLTIQRTEQRDSAMYRCASSLARGRTTDTQYFGPGTRLTVL.

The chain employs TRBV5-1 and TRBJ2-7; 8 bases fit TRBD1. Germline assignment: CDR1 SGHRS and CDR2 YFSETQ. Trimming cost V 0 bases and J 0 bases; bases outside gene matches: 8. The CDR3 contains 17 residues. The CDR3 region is CASSLGYRDRSSYEQYF. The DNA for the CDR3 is TGCGCCAGCAGCTTGGGCTACCGGGACAGGAGCTCCTACGAGCAGTACTTC.

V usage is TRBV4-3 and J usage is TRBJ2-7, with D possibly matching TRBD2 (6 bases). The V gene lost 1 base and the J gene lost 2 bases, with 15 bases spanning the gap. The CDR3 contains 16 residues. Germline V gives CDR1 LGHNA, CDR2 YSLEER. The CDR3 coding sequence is TGCGCCAGCAGCCAAGTAAGGGGCGGGGAGGCCTACGAGCAGTACTTC. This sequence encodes CASSQVRGGEAYEQYF.

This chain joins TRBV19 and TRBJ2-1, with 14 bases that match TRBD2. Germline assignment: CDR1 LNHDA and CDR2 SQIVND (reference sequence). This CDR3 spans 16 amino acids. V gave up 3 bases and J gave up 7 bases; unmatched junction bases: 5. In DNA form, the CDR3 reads TGTGCCAGTAGTATCGCCGGGACTAGCGGGAGTAATGAGCAGTTCTTC. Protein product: CASSIAGTSGSNEQFF.

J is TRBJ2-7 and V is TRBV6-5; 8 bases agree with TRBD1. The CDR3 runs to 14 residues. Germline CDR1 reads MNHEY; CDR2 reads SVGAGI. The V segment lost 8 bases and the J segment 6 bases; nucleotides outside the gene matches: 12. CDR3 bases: TGTGCCAGCGCTTTCACAGGGGGGATAAGCGAGCAGTACTTC. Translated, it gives CASAFTGGISEQYF.

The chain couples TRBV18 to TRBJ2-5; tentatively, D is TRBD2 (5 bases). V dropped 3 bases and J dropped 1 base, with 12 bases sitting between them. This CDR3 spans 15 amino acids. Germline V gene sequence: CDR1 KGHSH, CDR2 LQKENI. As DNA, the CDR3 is TGTGCCAGCTCACCCCCACGAGGGCGCCAAGAGACCCAGTACTTC. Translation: CASSPPRGRQETQYF.

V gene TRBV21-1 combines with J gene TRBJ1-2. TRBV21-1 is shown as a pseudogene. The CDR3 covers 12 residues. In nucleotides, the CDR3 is TGTGCCAGCAGCAACTCGGGGTATGGCTACACCTTC. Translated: CASSNSGYGYTF.

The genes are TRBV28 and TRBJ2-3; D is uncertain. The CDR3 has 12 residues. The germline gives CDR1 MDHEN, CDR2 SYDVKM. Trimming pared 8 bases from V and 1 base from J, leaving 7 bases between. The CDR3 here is CASRSGTDTQYF. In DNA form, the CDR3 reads TGTGCCAGCCGGTCGGGCACAGATACGCAGTATTTT.

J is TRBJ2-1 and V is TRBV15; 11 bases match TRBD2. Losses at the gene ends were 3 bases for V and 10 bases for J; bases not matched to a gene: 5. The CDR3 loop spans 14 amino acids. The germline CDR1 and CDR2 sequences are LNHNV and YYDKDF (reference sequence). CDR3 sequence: CATSSRLAGTEQFF. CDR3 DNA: TGTGCCACCAGCAGTAGACTAGCGGGAACGGAGCAGTTCTTC.

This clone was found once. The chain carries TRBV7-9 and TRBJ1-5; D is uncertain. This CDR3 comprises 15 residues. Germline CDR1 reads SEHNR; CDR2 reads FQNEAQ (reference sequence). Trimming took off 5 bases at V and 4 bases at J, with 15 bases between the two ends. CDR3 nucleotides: TGTGCCAGCAGCCCTCTTGGCGGGTGGAATCAGCCCCAGCATTTT. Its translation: CASSPLGGWNQPQHF.

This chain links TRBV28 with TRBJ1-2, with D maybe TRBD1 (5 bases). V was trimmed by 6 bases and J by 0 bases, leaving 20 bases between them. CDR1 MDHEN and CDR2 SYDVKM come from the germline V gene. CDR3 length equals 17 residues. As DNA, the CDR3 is TGTGCCAGCAGCAGACCTTCTCAGGGCGGCGCTAACTATGGCTACACCTTC. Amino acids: CASSRPSQGGANYGYTF.